This T cell receptor (beta chain) stems from a study of blood T cell repertoires in COVID-19. Study summary: COVID-19 samples, acute and convalescent, were from the United States, Italy and Spain. The analysed material was cDNA or gDNA that came from T cells, B-cell-depleted T cells, or PBMCs.

Original processing notes: It was from reference gene primer amplification that nucleated cell counts were estimated. The data were produced by immunoSEQ multiplex PCR, yet TCRdb's version contains in-frame clones alone and is incomplete. The DNA gave D and trimming, while V, J and clone size come from that table. This table holds just over 650,000 clones, 85% to 90% found once. The sequencing sample was made of peripheral blood. The TCR was taken from a woman aged 18-30 years with acute or convalescent COVID-19.

The CDR3 loop reads CSAADRGVYTF. The CDR3 DNA is TGCAGTGCTGCCGACAGGGGCGTCTACACCTTC. The chain carries TRBV20-1 and TRBJ1-2, with 8 bases aligning to TRBD1. V trimming: 5 bases; J trimming: 10 bases; junction bases outside the gene matches: 6. This CDR3 is 11 amino acids long. The germline CDR1 and CDR2 sequences are DFQATT and SNEGSKA (reference sequence).